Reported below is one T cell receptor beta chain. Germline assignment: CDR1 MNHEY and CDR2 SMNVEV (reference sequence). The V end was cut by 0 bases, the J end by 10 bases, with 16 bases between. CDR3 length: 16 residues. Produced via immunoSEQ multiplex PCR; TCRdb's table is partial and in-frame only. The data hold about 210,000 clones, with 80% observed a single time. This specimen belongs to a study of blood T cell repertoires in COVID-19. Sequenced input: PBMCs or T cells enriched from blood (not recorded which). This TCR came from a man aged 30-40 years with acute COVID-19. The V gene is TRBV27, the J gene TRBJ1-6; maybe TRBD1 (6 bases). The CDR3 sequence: CASSLSFNRAYSPLHF. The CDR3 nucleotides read TGTGCCAGCAGTTTATCGTTCAACAGGGCTTACTCACCCCTCCACTTT.